Listed below are T cell receptor beta chains from one sample, sequenced in a study of cytomegalovirus exposure and HLA in healthy donors. Clones were read by immunoSEQ multiplex PCR, and TCRdb kept only the in-frame ones, dropping some. Among more than 100,000 clones listed, around 74% were seen once. The sequenced material came from PBMCs. The receptors derive from a man aged 55 to 69 in good health and CMV-seropositive. Both conserved end residues are part of each CDR3. A D gene is named only where the DNA matches it firmly. Clone size is given for some rows only: seen once, a few or many times, or a class if the clone is expanded.

- - TRBJ1-1 TRBV19 TGTGCCAGTAGTATAGGCGGCGTGGTAGCTTTCTTT CASSIGGVVAFF
TRBD1 - TRBJ2-5 TRBV10-3 TGTGCCACCAAGGACAGGGAAGAGACCCAGTACTTC CATKDREETQYF
- few TRBJ1-3 TRBV5-1 TGCGCCAGCAGCTTGGCAGGGTTTGGAAACACCATATATTTT CASSLAGFGNTIYF
- - TRBJ2-3 TRBV21-1 TGTGCCAGCAGCGGATCGGGGGGAGTGGGCACAGATACGCAGTATTTT CASSGSGGVGTDTQYF
TRBD1 once TRBJ2-5 TRBV19 TGTGCCAGTAGCCTACAGGGGTTCCAGGAGACCCAGTACTTC CASSLQGFQETQYF
- - TRBJ1-4 TRBV9 TGTGCCAGCAGCGAAACAGGGATCGGCGAAAAACTGTTTTTT CASSETGIGEKLFF
TRBD1 - TRBJ2-7 TRBV6-6 TGTGCCAGCACCCGGACAGGGAACGAGCAGTACTTC CASTRTGNEQYF
- - TRBJ1-2 TRBV18 TGTGCCAGCTCCCCCAGTCAGGGTGGCTACACCTTC CASSPSQGGYTF
- - TRBJ2-7 TRBV5-4 TGTGCCAGCAGCTCCGCTACGCCCCTAGCCTACGAGCAGTACTTC CASSSATPLAYEQYF
- - TRBJ1-5 TRBV5-4 TGTGCCAGCAGCTTGGACGGGGGGGGCAATCAGCCCCAGCATTTT CASSLDGGGNQPQHF
- - TRBJ1-1 TRBV6-1 TGTGCCAGCAGTGACTGGTTTCGGGACTTATACACTGAAGCTTTCTTT CASSDWFRDLYTEAFF
- few TRBJ2-3 TRBV11-2 TGTGCCAGCAGCTTAGCGGCTAGCGTCGCCACAGATACGCAGTATTTT CASSLAASVATDTQYF
- - TRBJ1-1 TRBV19 TGTGCCAGTATCGATACGGCGAAGCGGAGGACTGAAGCTTTCTTT CASIDTAKRRTEAFF
- once TRBJ1-2 TRBV5-1 TGCGCCAGCAGCTTGGGTCAGGGGAATAACTATGGCTACACCTTC CASSLGQGNNYGYTF
- - TRBJ1-3 TRBV9 TGTGCCAGCAGCGTTTCAGGAAACACCATATATTTT CASSVSGNTIYF
TRBD1 - TRBJ1-3 TRBV18 TGTGCCAGCTCACGGGGACAGAGCTCTGGAAACACCATATATTTT CASSRGQSSGNTIYF